This TCR beta chain was captured by sequencing in a study of identical twins. Germline V gene lookup returns CDR1 SGHAT and CDR2 FQNNGV. V was pared by 7 bases and J by 8 bases, with 6 bases of the junction left unmatched. This CDR3 is built from 13 residues. This clonotype was seen only once. Its antigen remains unknown. Overall study results and limits: Analyses based on zero insertions could be partly confounded by invariant MAIT and iNKT cells.

TCRdb independently ran MiXCR on the 5' RACE reads; one entry per CDR3 protein. This table holds just over 450,000 distinct CDR3 sequences, 14% found once. This same sample was also part of a study on yellow fever vaccine responses in identical twins.

Sequenced: CD4+ T cells sorted from blood. The TCR sequence derives from a woman aged 18-29 years in good health. The chain has TRBV11-2 and TRBJ2-1; the match to TRBD2 covers 9 bases. The CDR3 nucleotides are TGTGCCAGCACACTAGCGGGCGTTGATGAGCAGTTCTTC. Translating it yields CASTLAGVDEQFF.